The clone carrying this T cell receptor beta chain showed up just once. Its matching antigen is unknown. The missing conserved phenylalanine or tryptophan at the end of this CDR3 makes a read error likely. The sample originates from a study of cytomegalovirus exposure and HLA in healthy donors. Amplification used 60 Vbeta primers and 13 Jbeta primers. Data came from immunoSEQ multiplex PCR; TCRdb stores just in-frame clones and leaves some out. This sample has approximately 200,000 clones, with 70% to 75% found just once. Study-wide results and caveats: Under 20,000 TCR beta sequences were associated with HLA alleles at 0.05 false discovery rate in a later analysis. Links to common viral pathogens appeared, in a later analysis, for several of the most significant clusters. Many donors shared some public TCRs, even though most TCR sequences were rare. From TCR beta sequences, most subjects' HLA-A and HLA-B alleles were reportedly predicted accurately.

Deletions cut 6 bases from V and 10 bases from J, with 16 bases between. The CDR3 consists of 12 residues. The germline V gene has CDR1 MDHEN and CDR2 SYDVKM. The sequence was collected from a young man in good health and CMV-seropositive. V and J are TRBV28 and TRBJ2-7; maybe TRBD2 (5 bases). Sequenced sample: PBMCs. CDR3 region: CASSTPGASQYL. CDR3 nucleotide sequence: TGTGCCAGCAGCACGCCTGGAGCTAGCCAGTACCTC.